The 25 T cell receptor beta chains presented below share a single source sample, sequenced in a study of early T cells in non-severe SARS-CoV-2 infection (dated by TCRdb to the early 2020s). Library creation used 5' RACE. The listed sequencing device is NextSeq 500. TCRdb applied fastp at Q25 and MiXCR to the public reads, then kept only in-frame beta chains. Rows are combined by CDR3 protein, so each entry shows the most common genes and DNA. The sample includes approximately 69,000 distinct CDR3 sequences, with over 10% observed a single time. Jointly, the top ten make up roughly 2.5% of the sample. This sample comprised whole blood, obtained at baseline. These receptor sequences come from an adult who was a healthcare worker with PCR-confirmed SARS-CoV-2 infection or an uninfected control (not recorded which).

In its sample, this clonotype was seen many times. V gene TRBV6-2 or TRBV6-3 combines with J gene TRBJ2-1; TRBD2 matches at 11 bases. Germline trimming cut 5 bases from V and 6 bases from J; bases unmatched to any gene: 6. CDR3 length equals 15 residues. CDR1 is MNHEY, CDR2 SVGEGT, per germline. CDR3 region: CASSTLAGGLNEQFF. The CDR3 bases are TGTGCCAGCAGTACTCTAGCGGGGGGACTCAATGAGCAGTTCTTC.

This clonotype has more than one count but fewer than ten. DNA of the CDR3: TGTGCCAGCTCATCACGTACAGGGGACTCCTACAATGAGCAGTTCTTC. Translation gives CASSSRTGDSYNEQFF. The chain joins TRBV18 to TRBJ2-1, with 7 bases lining up with TRBD1. V shed 5 bases and J 0 bases; nucleotides not matched to a gene: 7. Germline CDR1 and CDR2: KGHSH and LQKENI. The CDR3 contains 16 residues.

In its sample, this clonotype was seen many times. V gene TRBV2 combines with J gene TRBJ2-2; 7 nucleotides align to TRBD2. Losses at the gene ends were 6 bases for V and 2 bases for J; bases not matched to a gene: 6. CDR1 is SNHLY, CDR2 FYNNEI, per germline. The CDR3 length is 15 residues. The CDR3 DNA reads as TGTGCCAGCAGATTCGGACTAGTCAACACCGGGGAGCTGTTTTTT. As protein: CASRFGLVNTGELFF.

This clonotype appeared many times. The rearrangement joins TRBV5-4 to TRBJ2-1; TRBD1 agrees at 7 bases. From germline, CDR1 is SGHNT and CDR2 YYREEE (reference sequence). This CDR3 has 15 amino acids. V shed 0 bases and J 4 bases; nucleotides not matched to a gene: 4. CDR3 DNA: TGTGCCAGCAGCTTGGGGGCAGGGGGATACAATGAGCAGTTCTTC. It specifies CASSLGAGGYNEQFF. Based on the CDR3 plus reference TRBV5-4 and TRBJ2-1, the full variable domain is ETGVTQSPTHLIKTRGQQVTLRCSSQSGHNTVSWYQQALGQGPQFIFQYYREEENGRGNFPPRFSGLQFPNYSSELNVNALELDDSALYLCASSLGAGGYNEQFFGPGTRLTVL.

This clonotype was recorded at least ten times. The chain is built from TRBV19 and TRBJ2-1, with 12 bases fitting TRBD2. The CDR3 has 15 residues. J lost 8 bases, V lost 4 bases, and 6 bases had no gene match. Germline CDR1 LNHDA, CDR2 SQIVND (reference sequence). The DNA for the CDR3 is TGTGCCAGTAGTAATCTAGCGGGGGGGCCTTATGAGCAGTTCTTC. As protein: CASSNLAGGPYEQFF.

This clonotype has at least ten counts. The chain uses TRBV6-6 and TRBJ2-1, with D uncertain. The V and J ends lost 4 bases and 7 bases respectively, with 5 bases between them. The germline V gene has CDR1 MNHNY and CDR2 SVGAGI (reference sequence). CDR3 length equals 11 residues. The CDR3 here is CASSLDNEQFF. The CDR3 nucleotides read TGTGCCAGCAGTTTAGATAATGAGCAGTTCTTC.

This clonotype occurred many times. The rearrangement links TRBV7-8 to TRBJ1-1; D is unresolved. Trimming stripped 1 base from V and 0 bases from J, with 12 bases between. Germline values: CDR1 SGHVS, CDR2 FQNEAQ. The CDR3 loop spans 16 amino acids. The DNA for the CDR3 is TGTGCCAGCAGCTTAGGGTCGGATATGATGAACACTGAAGCTTTCTTT. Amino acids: CASSLGSDMMNTEAFF.

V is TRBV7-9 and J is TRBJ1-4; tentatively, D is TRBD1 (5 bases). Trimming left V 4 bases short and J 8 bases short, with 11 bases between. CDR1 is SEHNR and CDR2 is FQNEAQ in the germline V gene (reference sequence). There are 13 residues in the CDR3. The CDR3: CASSYQGSEKLFF. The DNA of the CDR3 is TGTGCCAGCAGCTATCAGGGTAGCGAAAAACTGTTTTTT.

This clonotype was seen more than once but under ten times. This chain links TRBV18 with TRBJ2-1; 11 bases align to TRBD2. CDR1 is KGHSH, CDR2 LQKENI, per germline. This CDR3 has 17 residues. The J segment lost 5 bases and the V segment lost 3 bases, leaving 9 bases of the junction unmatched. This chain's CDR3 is CASSPVILSGGDNEQFF. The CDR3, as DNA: TGTGCCAGCTCACCCGTTATCCTTAGCGGGGGGGACAATGAGCAGTTCTTC.

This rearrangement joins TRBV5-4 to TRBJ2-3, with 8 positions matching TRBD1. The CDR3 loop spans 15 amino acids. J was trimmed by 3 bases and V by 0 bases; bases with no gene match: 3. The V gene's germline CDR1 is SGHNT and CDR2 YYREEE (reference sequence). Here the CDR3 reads CASSLGTGKTDTQYF. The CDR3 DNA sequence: TGTGCCAGCAGCTTGGGGACAGGGAAGACAGATACGCAGTATTTT.

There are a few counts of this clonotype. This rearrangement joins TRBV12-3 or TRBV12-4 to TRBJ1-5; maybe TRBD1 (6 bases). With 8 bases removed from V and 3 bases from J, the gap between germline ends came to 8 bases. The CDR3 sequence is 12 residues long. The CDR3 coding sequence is TGTGCCAGCCAGGGGACCAATCAGCCCCAGCATTTT. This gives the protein CASQGTNQPQHF.

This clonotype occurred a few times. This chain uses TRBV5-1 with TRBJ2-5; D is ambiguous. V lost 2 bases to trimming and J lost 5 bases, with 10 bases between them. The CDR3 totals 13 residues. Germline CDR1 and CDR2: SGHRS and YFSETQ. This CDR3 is CASSLDSMETQYF. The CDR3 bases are TGCGCCAGCAGCTTAGATTCCATGGAGACCCAGTACTTC.

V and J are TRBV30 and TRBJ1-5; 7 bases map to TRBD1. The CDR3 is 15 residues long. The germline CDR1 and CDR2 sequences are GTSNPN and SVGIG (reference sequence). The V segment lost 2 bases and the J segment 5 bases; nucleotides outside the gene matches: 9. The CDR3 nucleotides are TGTGCCTGGAGTTATGAGACAGGGAGGCATCAGCCCCAGCATTTT. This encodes CAWSYETGRHQPQHF.

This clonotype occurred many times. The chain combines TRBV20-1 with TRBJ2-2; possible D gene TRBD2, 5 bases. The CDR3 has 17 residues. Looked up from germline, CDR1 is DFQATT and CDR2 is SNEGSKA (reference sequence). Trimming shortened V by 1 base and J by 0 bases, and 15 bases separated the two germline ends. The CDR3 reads CSARVASPNPNTGELFF. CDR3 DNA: TGCAGTGCTAGAGTCGCTAGCCCCAATCCGAACACCGGGGAGCTGTTTTTT.

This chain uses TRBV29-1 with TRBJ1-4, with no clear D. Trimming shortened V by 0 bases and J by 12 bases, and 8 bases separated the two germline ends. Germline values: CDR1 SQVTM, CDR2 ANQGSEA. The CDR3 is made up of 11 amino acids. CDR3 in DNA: TGCAGCGTTGAAGAGGTGGGCCAACTGTTTTTT. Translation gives CSVEEVGQLFF.

The CDR3 here is CASSGGSNQPQHF. The CDR3 coding sequence is TGTGCCAGCAGCGGGGGAAGCAATCAGCCCCAGCATTTT. The chain employs TRBV27 and TRBJ1-5; D perhaps matches TRBD1 (5 bases). This CDR3 spans 13 amino acids. CDR1 is MNHEY and CDR2 is SMNVEV in the germline V gene (reference sequence). V lost 6 bases and J 1 base, leaving 7 bases between the germline ends.

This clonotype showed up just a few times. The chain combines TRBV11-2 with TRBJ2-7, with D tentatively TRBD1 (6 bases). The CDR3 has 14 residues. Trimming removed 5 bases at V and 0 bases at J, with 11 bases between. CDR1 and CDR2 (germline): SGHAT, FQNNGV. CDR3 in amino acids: CASSVTRGSYEQYF. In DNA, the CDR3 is TGTGCCAGCAGCGTCACCAGGGGCTCCTACGAGCAGTACTTC.

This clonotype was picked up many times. The CDR3 sequence is CASSLVKGGETQYF. The CDR3 bases are TGTGCCAGCAGTTTGGTAAAAGGGGGAGAGACCCAGTACTTC. This chain connects TRBV12-3 or TRBV12-4 to TRBJ2-5; a possible D gene is TRBD1 (6 bases). V was trimmed by 3 bases and J by 4 bases, leaving 12 bases between them. The CDR3 consists of 14 residues.

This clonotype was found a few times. The CDR3 region is CASSEGGYGYTF. CDR3 nucleotides: TGTGCCAGCAGTGAGGGGGGATATGGCTACACCTTC. The J gene is TRBJ1-2, the V gene TRBV2, with TRBD1 as a possible D gene (5 bases). The CDR3 consists of 12 residues. The germline CDR1 and CDR2 sequences are SNHLY and FYNNEI. V was trimmed by 3 bases and J by 5 bases, leaving 7 bases between them.

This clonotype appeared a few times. The CDR3 DNA follows: TGTGCCAGCAGCTTAAGGTGGCAGAATAATTCACCCCTCCACTTT. Translating it yields CASSLRWQNNSPLHF. The chain uses TRBV11-2 and TRBJ1-6; D unresolved. Germline assignment: CDR1 SGHAT and CDR2 FQNNGV. This CDR3 is built from 15 residues. The V end lost 2 bases, the J end lost 5 bases, and 10 bases lay between the germline ends.

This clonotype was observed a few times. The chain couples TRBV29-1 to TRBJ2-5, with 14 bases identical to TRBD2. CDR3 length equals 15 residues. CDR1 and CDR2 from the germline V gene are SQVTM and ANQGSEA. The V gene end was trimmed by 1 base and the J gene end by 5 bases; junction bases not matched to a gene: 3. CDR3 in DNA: TGCAGCGTTGAAGCGCGACTAGCGGGAGGGGAGACCCAGTACTTC. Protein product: CSVEARLAGGETQYF.

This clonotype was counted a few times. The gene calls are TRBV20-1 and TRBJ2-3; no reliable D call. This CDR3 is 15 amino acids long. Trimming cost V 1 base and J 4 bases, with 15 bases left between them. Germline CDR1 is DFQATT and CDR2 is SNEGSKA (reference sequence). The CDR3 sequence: CSARVTEVRSDTQYF. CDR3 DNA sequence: TGCAGTGCTAGAGTAACTGAGGTCCGGTCAGATACGCAGTATTTT.

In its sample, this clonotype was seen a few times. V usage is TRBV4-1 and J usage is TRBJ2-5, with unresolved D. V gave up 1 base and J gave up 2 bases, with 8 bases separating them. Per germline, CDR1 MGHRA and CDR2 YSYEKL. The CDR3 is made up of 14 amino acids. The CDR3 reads CASSQGRDQETQYF. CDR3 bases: TGCGCCAGCAGCCAAGGGCGTGATCAAGAGACCCAGTACTTC.

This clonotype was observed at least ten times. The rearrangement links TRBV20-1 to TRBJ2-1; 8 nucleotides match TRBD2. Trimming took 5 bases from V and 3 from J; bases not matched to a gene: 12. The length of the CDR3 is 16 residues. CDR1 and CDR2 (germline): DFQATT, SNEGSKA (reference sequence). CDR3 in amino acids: CSAAYESGGHYNEQFF. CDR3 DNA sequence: TGCAGTGCTGCCTACGAAAGCGGGGGCCACTACAATGAGCAGTTCTTC.

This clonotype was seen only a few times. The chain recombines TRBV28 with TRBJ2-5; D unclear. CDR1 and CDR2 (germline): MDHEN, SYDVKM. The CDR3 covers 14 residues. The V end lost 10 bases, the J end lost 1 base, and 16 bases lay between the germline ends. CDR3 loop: CAILWWQIQETQYF. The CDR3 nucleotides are TGTGCCATTTTATGGTGGCAGATCCAAGAGACCCAGTACTTC.